This T cell receptor beta chain is drawn from a study of shared clonotypes between healthy human individuals. Study overall: Aged 18 to 49, the donors were a couple of women and three men. Whole-study results and caveats: Shared clonotypes: about 4.6% naive CD4, around 4% naive CD8, over 2% memory CD4, 0.35% to 0.5% memory CD8. Specimens sampled were limited to blood, with tissue repertoires likely differing.

A note on this clone: Its antigen is unknown.

It was across several immunoSEQ plates that each subset's genomic DNA was evenly split. The method was immunoSEQ multiplex PCR; TCRdb's version includes in-frame clones alone and lacks a portion of them. The repertoire has around 550,000 clones, around 95% of them found once; the top ten carry 0.11%. The naive CD8 fraction comprised CD45RO-negative cells positively selected for CCR7 and excluded terminally differentiated effector memory CD45RA+ cells. Germline CDR1 is LNHDA and CDR2 is SQIVND (reference sequence). Trimming cost V 9 bases and J 4 bases, with 16 bases left between them. The CDR3 is made up of 13 amino acids.

This sequence joins TRBV19 and TRBJ2-7, with D perhaps matching TRBD1 (6 bases). This receptor was taken from a woman in her twenties or thirties in good health. Sequencing was carried out using naive CD8+ T cells sorted from blood. The CDR3 coding sequence is TGTGCCAGCTCCGGGACAATAGTTTACGAGCAGTACTTC. The encoded protein is CASSGTIVYEQYF. The complete variable domain, with remaining parts taken from reference TRBV19 and TRBJ2-7, reads DGGITQSPKYLFRKEGQNVTLSCEQNLNHDAMYWYRQDPGQGLRLIYYSQIVNDFQKGDIAEGYSVSREKKESFPLTVTSAQKNPTAFYLCASSGTIVYEQYFGPGTRLTVT.